This TCR beta chain was captured by sequencing in a study of beta chain features in type 1 diabetes. This CDR3 region has 16 residues. CDR1 is KGHSH and CDR2 is LQKENI in the germline V gene. V lost 6 bases and J lost 1; bases outside the gene matches: 7. This clone was picked up a small number of times. cDNA synthesis used the whole RNA isolate, giving expressed TCRB sequences. Some clones are missing from TCRdb's copy, which holds only in-frame ones; the method was immunoSEQ multiplex PCR. This repertoire shows fewer than 900,000 clones, 17% found once; its top ten account for roughly 0.025%. The rearrangement joins TRBV18 to TRBJ2-3; 10 nucleotides line up with TRBD2. The sequence was collected from a woman aged 18-29 years in good health. Sequencing was performed on naive CD4+ T cells from blood. This chain's CDR3 is CASSQAGGPRTDTQYF. The CDR3 bases are TGTGCCAGCTCCCAAGCGGGAGGGCCCCGCACAGATACGCAGTATTTT.